The 3 T cell receptor beta chains listed next were all sequenced from one sample in a study of blood T cell repertoires in COVID-19. Measured with immunoSEQ multiplex PCR; TCRdb has only the in-frame clones, and not every one. The table has about 89,000 clones, more than 70% seen once. Sequencing input: peripheral blood. The receptors were gathered from a man between 60 and 75 years old with acute or convalescent COVID-19.

V is TRBV7-3 and J is TRBJ1-5; weak D call: TRBD1 (6 bases). The CDR3 runs 14 residues. Trimming took off 4 bases at V and 1 base at J, with 8 bases between the two ends. The germline V gene encodes CDR1 SGHTA and CDR2 FQGTGA. The CDR3 nucleotides are TGTGCCAGCAGCTCCCAGGGGAGCAATCAGCCCCAGCATTTT. It specifies CASSSQGSNQPQHF.

The chain couples TRBV10-3 to TRBJ1-4; no firm D call. Germline CDR1 and CDR2: ENHRY and SYGVKD. This CDR3 is 13 amino acids long. Trimming removed 4 bases at V and 8 bases at J, with 11 bases between. The DNA for the CDR3 is TGTGCCATCAGTGCACAGAGAGAGGAAAAACTGTTTTTT. Its translation is CAISAQREEKLFF.

The V and J genes are TRBV5-1 and TRBJ2-3; a possible D gene is TRBD2 (6 bases). In germline, CDR1 is SGHRS, CDR2 YFSETQ. Trimming removed 4 bases from V and 6 bases from J, with 18 bases in between. The CDR3 has 15 residues. In DNA, the CDR3 is TGCGCCAGCAGCGACGGGACTCCTGCCACGGATACGCAGTATTTT. Translating it yields CASSDGTPATDTQYF.